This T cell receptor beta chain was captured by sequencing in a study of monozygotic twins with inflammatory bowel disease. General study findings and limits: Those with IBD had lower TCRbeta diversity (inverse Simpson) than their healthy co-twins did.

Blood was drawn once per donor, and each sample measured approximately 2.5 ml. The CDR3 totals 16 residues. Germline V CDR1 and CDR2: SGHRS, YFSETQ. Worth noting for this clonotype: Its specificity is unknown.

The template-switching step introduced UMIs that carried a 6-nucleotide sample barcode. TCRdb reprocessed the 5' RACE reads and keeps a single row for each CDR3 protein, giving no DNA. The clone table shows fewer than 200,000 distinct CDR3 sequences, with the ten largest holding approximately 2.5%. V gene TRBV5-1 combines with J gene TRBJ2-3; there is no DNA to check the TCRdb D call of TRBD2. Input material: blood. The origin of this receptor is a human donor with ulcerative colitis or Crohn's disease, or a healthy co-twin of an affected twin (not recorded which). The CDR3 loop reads CASSLWTSESTDTQYF. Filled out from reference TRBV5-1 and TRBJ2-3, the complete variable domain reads KAGVTQTPRYLIKTRGQQVTLSCSPISGHRSVSWYQQTPGQGLQFLFEYFSETQRNKGNFPGRFSGRQFSNSRSEMNVSTLELGDSALYLCASSLWTSESTDTQYFGPGTRLTVL.